The sample holds many counts of the clone carrying this T cell receptor (beta chain). This sample is drawn from a study of T cells after yellow fever vaccination. TCRdb re-called the 5' RACE reads through MiXCR, storing one row per CDR3 protein. The table has a few hundred thousand distinct CDR3 sequences, less than 20% seen once. This receptor was identified in a man younger than 35 who received the YFV17D yellow fever vaccine. This material consisted of PBMCs, taken less than 6 days after the first yellow fever vaccination.

CDR3: CASSPPQRGGIEQFF. In DNA, the CDR3 is TGTGCCAGCAGCCCACCCCAGCGGGGGGGTATTGAGCAGTTCTTC. The V and J genes are TRBV7-2 and TRBJ2-1, with 10 bases fitting TRBD2. This CDR3 is 15 amino acids long. The germline gives CDR1 SGHTA, CDR2 FQGNSA. Unmatched junction bases numbered 10, after V lost 5 bases and J lost 9 bases.